Each of the 5 T cell receptor beta chains below was sequenced from the same sample in a study of blood T cell repertoires in COVID-19 (dated by TCRdb to about 2020). Libraries were prepared through the immunoSEQ multiplex PCR assay. TCRdb took over this immuneACCESS table, retaining in-frame rearrangements with V and J assigned. Such tables are incomplete; in checked studies, under half of the missing clones stem from an unresolved V gene, and the remainder is unexplained. The sample table contains a few hundred thousand clones; only one count was recorded for 82% of them. Jointly, the top ten make up 2.5% to 3.5% of the sample. Sequenced: peripheral blood. These receptors were obtained from a young woman with acute or convalescent COVID-19.

The chain has TRBV11-2 and TRBJ2-2; a weak D match, TRBD1 (7 bases). The V gene's germline CDR1 is SGHAT and CDR2 FQNNGV. This CDR3 is 17 amino acids long. Trimming removed 3 bases from V and 2 bases from J, with 16 bases in between. The CDR3 is CASSLLSGGFNTGELFF. The DNA for the CDR3 is TGTGCCAGCAGCTTGCTCTCAGGGGGGTTTAACACCGGGGAGCTGTTTTTT.

This clone was detected ten times or more. The chain combines TRBV18 with TRBJ2-7; D possibly corresponds to TRBD1 (6 bases). Germline V gene data show CDR1 as KGHSH and CDR2 as LQKENI. This CDR3 has 13 amino acids. V was shortened by 3 bases and J by 6 bases, with 12 bases between the two germline ends. This chain's CDR3 is CASSPDSLSEQYF. For the CDR3, the DNA is TGTGCCAGCTCACCGGACAGTCTTTCCGAGCAGTACTTC.

CDR3 loop: CASSQDIPGGGRAEKLFF. The CDR3 DNA follows: TGCGCCAGCAGCCAAGATATCCCAGGGGGCGGTCGGGCTGAAAAACTGTTTTTT. The gene calls are TRBV4-3 and TRBJ1-4; 8 bases map to TRBD1. The V segment lost 0 bases and the J segment 7 bases; nucleotides outside the gene matches: 13. The CDR3 spans 18 residues. In germline, CDR1 is LGHNA, CDR2 YSLEER.

The chain employs TRBV28 and TRBJ2-7; D uncertain. Germline-derived CDR1 and CDR2 are MDHEN and SYDVKM. CDR3 size: 11 residues. Deletions cut 6 bases from V and 4 bases from J, with 7 bases between. CDR3 loop: CASSPNYEQYF. CDR3 DNA: TGTGCCAGCAGCCCAAATTACGAGCAGTACTTC.

This sequence joins TRBV28 and TRBJ2-2; weak D call: TRBD2 (6 bases). V lost 10 bases and J 5 bases, leaving 17 bases between the germline ends. Germline CDR1 MDHEN, CDR2 SYDVKM. This CDR3 is 14 amino acids long. Written as DNA, the CDR3 is TGTGCCACCGCGGGGACTTTCTTGACCGGGGAGCTGTTTTTT. As protein: CATAGTFLTGELFF.